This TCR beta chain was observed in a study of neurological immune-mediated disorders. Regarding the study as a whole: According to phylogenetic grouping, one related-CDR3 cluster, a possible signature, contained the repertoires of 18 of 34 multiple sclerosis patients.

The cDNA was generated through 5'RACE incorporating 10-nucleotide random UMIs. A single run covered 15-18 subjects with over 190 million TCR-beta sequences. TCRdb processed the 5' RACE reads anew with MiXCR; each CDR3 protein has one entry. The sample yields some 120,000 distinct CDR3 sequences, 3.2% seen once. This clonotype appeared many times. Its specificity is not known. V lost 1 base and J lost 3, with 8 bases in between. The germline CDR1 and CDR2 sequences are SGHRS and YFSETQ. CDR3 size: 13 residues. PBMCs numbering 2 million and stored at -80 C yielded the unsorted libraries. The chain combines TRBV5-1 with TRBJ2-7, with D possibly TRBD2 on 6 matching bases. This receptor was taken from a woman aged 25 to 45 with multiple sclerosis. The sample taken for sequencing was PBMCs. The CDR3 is CASSLISGYEQYF. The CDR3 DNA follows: TGCGCCAGCAGCTTGATTAGCGGCTACGAGCAGTACTTC.